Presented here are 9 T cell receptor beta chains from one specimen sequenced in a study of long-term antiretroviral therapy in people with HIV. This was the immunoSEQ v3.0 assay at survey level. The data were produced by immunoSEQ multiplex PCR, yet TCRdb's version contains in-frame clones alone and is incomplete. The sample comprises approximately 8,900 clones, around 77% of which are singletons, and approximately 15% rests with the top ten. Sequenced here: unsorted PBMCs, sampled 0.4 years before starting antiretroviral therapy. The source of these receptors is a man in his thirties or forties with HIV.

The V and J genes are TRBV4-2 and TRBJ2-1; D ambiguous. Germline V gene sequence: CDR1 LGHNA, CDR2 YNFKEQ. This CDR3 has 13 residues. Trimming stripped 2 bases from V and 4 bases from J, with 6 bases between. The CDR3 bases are TGTGCCAGCAGCCAACAGAATTACAATGAGCAGTTCTTC. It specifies CASSQQNYNEQFF.

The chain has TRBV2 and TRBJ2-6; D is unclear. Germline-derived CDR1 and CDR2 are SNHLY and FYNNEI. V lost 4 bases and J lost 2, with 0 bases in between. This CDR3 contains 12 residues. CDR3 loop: CASSAGANVLTF. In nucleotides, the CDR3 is TGTGCCAGCAGTGCTGGGGCCAACGTCCTGACTTTC. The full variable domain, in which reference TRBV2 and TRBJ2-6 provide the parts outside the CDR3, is EPEVTQTPSHQVTQMGQEVILRCVPISNHLYFYWYRQILGQKVEFLVSFYNNEISEKSEIFDDQFSVERPDGSNFTLKIRSTKLEDSAMYFCASSAGANVLTFGAGSRLTVL.

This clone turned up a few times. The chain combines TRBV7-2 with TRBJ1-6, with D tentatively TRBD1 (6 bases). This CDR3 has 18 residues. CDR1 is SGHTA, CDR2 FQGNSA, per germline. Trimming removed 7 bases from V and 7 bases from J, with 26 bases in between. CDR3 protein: CASILTMGGPRLNSPLHF. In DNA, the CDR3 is TGTGCCAGCATCCTTACTATGGGGGGGCCAAGATTAAATTCACCCCTCCACTTT.

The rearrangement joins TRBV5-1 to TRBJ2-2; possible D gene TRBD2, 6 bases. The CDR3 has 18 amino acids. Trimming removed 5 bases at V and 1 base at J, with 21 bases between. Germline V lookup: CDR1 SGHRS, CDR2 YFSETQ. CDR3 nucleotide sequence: TGCGCCAGCAGTACTGCCCATACCGGGCGGGGGAACACCGGGGAGCTGTTTTTT. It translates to CASSTAHTGRGNTGELFF.

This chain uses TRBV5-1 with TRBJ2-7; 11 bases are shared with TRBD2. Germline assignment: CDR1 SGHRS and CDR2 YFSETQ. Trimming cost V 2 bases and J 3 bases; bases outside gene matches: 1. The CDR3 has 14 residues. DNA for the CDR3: TGCGCCAGCAGCTTTAGCGGGAGGGACTACGAGCAGTACTTC. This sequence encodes CASSFSGRDYEQYF.

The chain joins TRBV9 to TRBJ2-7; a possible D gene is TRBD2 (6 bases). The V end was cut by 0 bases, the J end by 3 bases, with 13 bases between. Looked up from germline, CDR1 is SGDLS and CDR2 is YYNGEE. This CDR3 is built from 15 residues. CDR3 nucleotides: TGTGCCAGCAGCGTAGATGCCGGGAGTATCTACGAGCAGTACTTC. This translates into CASSVDAGSIYEQYF.

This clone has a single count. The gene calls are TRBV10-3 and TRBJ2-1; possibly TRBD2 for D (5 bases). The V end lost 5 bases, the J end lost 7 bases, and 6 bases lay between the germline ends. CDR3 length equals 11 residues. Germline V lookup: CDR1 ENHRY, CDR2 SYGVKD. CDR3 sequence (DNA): TGTGCCATCAGTCGAGGGAATGAGCAGTTCTTC. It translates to CAISRGNEQFF.

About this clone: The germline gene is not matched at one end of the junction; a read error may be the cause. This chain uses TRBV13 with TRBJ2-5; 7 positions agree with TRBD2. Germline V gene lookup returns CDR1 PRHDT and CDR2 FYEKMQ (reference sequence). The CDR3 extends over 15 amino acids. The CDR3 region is CASSLGRGGIKTQYF. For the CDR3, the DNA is TGTGCCAGCAGCCTAGGTCGGGGAGGGATAAAGACCCAGTACTTC.

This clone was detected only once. The CDR3 coding sequence is TGTGCCAGCAGCTTAAGACAGGGGGTTTACGAGCAGTACTTC. Translation: CASSLRQGVYEQYF. This rearrangement joins TRBV13 to TRBJ2-7; TRBD1 matches at 9 bases. The germline V gene encodes CDR1 PRHDT and CDR2 FYEKMQ (reference sequence). This CDR3 comprises 14 residues. The ends lost 2 bases at V and 4 bases at J; junction bases unmatched: 3.